This T cell receptor beta chain was sequenced in a study of cytotoxic CD8 clonotypes in ibrutinib-treated CLL. Study findings and constraints: Clonality showed a rise at ibrutinib response that reversed toward baseline at progression. The times at which samples were taken varied between sustained-remission and progressing patients.

Assay used: immunoSEQ multiplex PCR; TCRdb lists only in-frame clones, some missing. The repertoire holds about 120,000 clones, with 75% to 90% as singletons. Comments on this clone: Its target is unknown.

CDR1 is LGHNA and CDR2 is YNFKEQ in the germline V gene. The CDR3 covers 13 residues. The germline V and J ends were trimmed by 0 bases and 7 bases, with 10 bases remaining between them. V and J are TRBV4-2 and TRBJ2-7; D ambiguous. The TCR originated in a human donor with chronic lymphocytic leukemia. The sample here was PBMCs, taken after 24 months of ibrutinib treatment. CDR3 region: CASSQDPLGEQYF. DNA for the CDR3: TGTGCCAGCAGCCAAGATCCCCTCGGGGAGCAGTACTTC.